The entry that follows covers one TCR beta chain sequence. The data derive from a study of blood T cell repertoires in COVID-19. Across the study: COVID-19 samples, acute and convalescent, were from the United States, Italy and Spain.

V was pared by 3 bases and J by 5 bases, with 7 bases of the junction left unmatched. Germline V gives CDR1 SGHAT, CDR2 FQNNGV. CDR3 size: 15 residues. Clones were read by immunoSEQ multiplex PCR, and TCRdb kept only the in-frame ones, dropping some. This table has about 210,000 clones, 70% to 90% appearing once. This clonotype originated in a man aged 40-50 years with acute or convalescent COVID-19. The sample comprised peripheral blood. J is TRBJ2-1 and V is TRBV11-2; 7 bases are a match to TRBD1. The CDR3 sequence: CASSFSGQRHNEQFF. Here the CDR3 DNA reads TGTGCCAGCAGCTTTTCGGGACAGCGTCACAATGAGCAGTTCTTC.